These 3 T cell receptor beta chains share one sample of origin, sequenced in a study of T cells expressing NK-cell markers. TCRdb reprocessed the 5' RACE reads and keeps a single row for each CDR3 protein, giving no DNA. Reported are 350,000 to 400,000 distinct CDR3 sequences; the ten largest clones contain roughly 10%. The sample comprised blood T cells: a sorted CD56 or NKG2C T cell subset, CD4+ or CD8+ T cells, or bulk PBMC T cells (not recorded which). Receptors originate from a woman in her forties or fifties in good health.

The V call is TRBV6-1, the J call TRBJ1-3. The CDR3 covers 14 residues. Germline CDR1 is MNHNS and CDR2 is SASEGT. The CDR3 spells CASTLLQGGNTIYF.

This chain connects TRBV11-3 to TRBJ2-1; absent DNA, TCRdb's TRBD1 call cannot be checked. Germline CDR1 SGHNT, CDR2 YENEEA. This CDR3 spans 16 amino acids. CDR3: CASSLDLSVSLDEQFF.

The CDR3 region is CAIRGSGEQFF. The chain recombines TRBV10-3 with TRBJ2-1; TCRdb outputs TRBD2, but without DNA this stays unchecked. This CDR3 spans 11 amino acids. The V gene's germline CDR1 is ENHRY and CDR2 SYGVKD.